These 29 T cell receptor beta chains were all obtained from the same sample, sequenced in a study of OX40 agonist ivuxolimab in advanced cancers. Only in-frame clones appear in the TCRdb table, and some are missing; sequencing was by immunoSEQ multiplex PCR. The data show about 82,000 clones, approximately 82% seen once. This sample comprised CD4+ or CD8+ T cells sorted from blood, obtained in a trial of the OX40 agonist ivuxolimab. The receptors shown here come from an adult with an advanced solid tumor such as melanoma, head and neck, liver or kidney cancer.

This chain links TRBV27 with TRBJ1-5; 9 bases agree with TRBD1. This CDR3 comprises 15 residues. Germline V CDR1 and CDR2: MNHEY, SMNVEV (reference sequence). J was trimmed by 4 bases and V by 7 bases; bases with no gene match: 8. The CDR3 region has the DNA TGTGCCAGCAACCCTGGGGACAGGGTGAATCAGCCCCAGCATTTT. It specifies CASNPGDRVNQPQHF.

The chain combines TRBV9 with TRBJ1-3; 8 bases agree with TRBD1. Germline CDR1 is SGDLS and CDR2 is YYNGEE. The CDR3 runs 17 residues. J gave up 2 bases and V 4 bases, and 11 bases lay outside the gene matches. For the CDR3, the DNA is TGTGCCAGCAGCAACCAGAGGACAGGGCTTGCTGGAAACACCATATATTTT. This codes for CASSNQRTGLAGNTIYF.

J is TRBJ2-3 and V is TRBV7-9, with TRBD1 matching over 7 bases. Germline lookup yields CDR1 SEHNR and CDR2 FQNEAQ (reference sequence). The CDR3 runs to 15 residues. The V and J ends lost 2 bases and 4 bases, in that order; junction bases with no gene match: 6. The DNA for the CDR3 is TGTGCCAGCAGCTTATGGGACAGTTTATCAGATACGCAGTATTTT. This gives the protein CASSLWDSLSDTQYF.

The V gene is TRBV9, the J gene TRBJ1-4; D not resolved. Germline CDR1 is SGDLS and CDR2 is YYNGEE. The CDR3 is made up of 13 amino acids. V was cut by 0 bases and J by 8 bases, with 8 bases left in between. The CDR3 DNA reads TGTGCCAGCAGCGTAGATGCCGGGGAAAAACTGTTTTTT. Its translation is CASSVDAGEKLFF.

This CDR3 is CASTQGMSSYEQYF. CDR3 DNA: TGTGCCAGCACCCAGGGGATGAGCTCCTACGAGCAGTACTTC. The chain recombines TRBV2 with TRBJ2-7, with D possibly matching TRBD1 (6 bases). V lost 7 bases and J lost 0, with 13 bases in between. Germline CDR1 reads SNHLY; CDR2 reads FYNNEI. The CDR3 contains 14 residues.

The J gene is TRBJ1-2, the V gene TRBV6-6; 8 nucleotides match TRBD1. After removal of 5 bases from V and 5 bases from J, the junction contained 7 bases not matched to a gene. The CDR3 extends over 14 amino acids. Germline assignment: CDR1 MNHNY and CDR2 SVGAGI (reference sequence). CDR3 amino acids: CASSAPDRDYGYTF. The CDR3 region has the DNA TGTGCCAGCAGTGCCCCGGACAGGGATTATGGCTACACCTTC.

The chain uses TRBV4-2 and TRBJ1-2; D is possibly TRBD1 (5 bases). This CDR3 contains 15 residues. Looked up from germline, CDR1 is LGHNA and CDR2 is YNFKEQ. The V and J ends lost 4 bases and 4 bases respectively, with 16 bases between them. The CDR3 region is CASSLLGRQIYGYTF. CDR3 in DNA: TGTGCCAGCAGCCTTCTAGGGCGACAGATCTATGGCTACACCTTC.

The chain employs TRBV7-9 and TRBJ1-6; possibly TRBD1 for D (5 bases). The CDR3 runs 18 residues. The germline V and J ends were trimmed by 5 bases and 10 bases, with 27 bases remaining between them. Germline CDR1 and CDR2: SEHNR and FQNEAQ (reference sequence). The CDR3 protein is CASSPGGTSQGGYSPLHF. The CDR3 DNA sequence: TGTGCCAGCAGCCCCGGAGGAACTTCGCAGGGCGGGTACTCACCCCTCCACTTT. Looking up the rest from reference TRBV7-9 and TRBJ1-6 gives the full variable domain: DTGVSQNPRHKITKRGQNVTFRCDPISEHNRLYWYRQTLGQGPEFLTYFQNEAQLEKSRLLSDRFSAERPKGSFSTLEIQRTEQGDSAMYLCASSPGGTSQGGYSPLHFGNGTRLTVT.

The gene calls are TRBV19 and TRBJ2-3; 7 bases fit TRBD1. The germline V gene encodes CDR1 LNHDA and CDR2 SQIVND (reference sequence). CDR3 length: 15 residues. Trimming cost V 6 bases and J 2 bases; bases outside gene matches: 8. The CDR3 sequence is CASSPQGDVTDTQYF. CDR3 nucleotides: TGTGCCAGTAGCCCTCAGGGGGACGTCACAGATACGCAGTATTTT. Supplemented by reference TRBV19 and TRBJ2-3, the full variable domain reads DGGITQSPKYLFRKEGQNVTLSCEQNLNHDAMYWYRQDPGQGLRLIYYSQIVNDFQKGDIAEGYSVSREKKESFPLTVTSAQKNPTAFYLCASSPQGDVTDTQYFGPGTRLTVL.

There are a few counts of this clone. The gene calls are TRBV27 and TRBJ2-7, with a possible D match to TRBD1 (5 bases). The germline gives CDR1 MNHEY, CDR2 SMNVEV (reference sequence). Trimming cost V 2 bases and J 1 base, with 12 bases left between them. The CDR3 is 15 residues long. DNA of the CDR3: TGTGCCAGCAGTTTAAAGGGGTCCCTATCCTACGAGCAGTACTTC. The encoded protein is CASSLKGSLSYEQYF.

With respect to this clone: The junction differs from germline at one of its ends, possibly a read error. This specimen includes other DNA sequences encoding the same CDR3. The chain is built from TRBV5-1 and TRBJ1-1; D is uncertain. Germline loops: CDR1 SGHRS, CDR2 YFSETQ. The CDR3 contains 14 residues. CDR3 DNA sequence: TGCGCCAGCAGCGCCCAACAGAGGAACACTGAGGCTTTCTTT. It codes for CASSAQQRNTEAFF. The full variable domain, completed using reference TRBV5-1 and TRBJ1-1, is KAGVTQTPRYLIKTRGQQVTLSCSPISGHRSVSWYQQTPGQGLQFLFEYFSETQRNKGNFPGRFSGRQFSNSRSEMNVSTLELGDSALYLCASSAQQRNTEAFFGQGTRLTVV.

The chain joins TRBV7-9 to TRBJ1-5; the D is unclear. Trimming stripped 2 bases from V and 0 bases from J, with 11 bases between. The CDR3 extends over 16 amino acids. Germline V CDR1 and CDR2: SEHNR, FQNEAQ (reference sequence). CDR3 DNA: TGTGCCAGCAGCTTAATCGTCTCTGGTAGCAATCAGCCCCAGCATTTT. It codes for CASSLIVSGSNQPQHF.

The gene calls are TRBV7-2 and TRBJ1-3, with 7 bases that match TRBD1. Germline trimming cut 4 bases from V and 6 bases from J; bases unmatched to any gene: 6. Germline values: CDR1 SGHTA, CDR2 FQGNSA. The CDR3 consists of 14 residues. The CDR3 here is CASSSRGLENTIYF. CDR3 bases: TGTGCCAGCAGCTCCAGGGGGTTAGAAAACACCATATATTTT.

This rearrangement joins TRBV19 to TRBJ1-5; no reliable D call. Trimming stripped 8 bases from V and 7 bases from J, with 12 bases between. Per the germline V gene, CDR1 is LNHDA and CDR2 is SQIVND (reference sequence). There are 12 residues in the CDR3. The CDR3 nucleotides are TGTGCCAGTGGCGGGTCGGGGCAGCCCCAGCATTTT. Translation gives CASGGSGQPQHF.

In its sample, this clone was seen a few times. The chain links TRBV7-2 to TRBJ2-5, with 7 bases that match TRBD1. V trimming: 5 bases; J trimming: 4 bases; junction bases outside the gene matches: 19. Germline lookup yields CDR1 SGHTA and CDR2 FQGNSA. The length of the CDR3 is 18 residues. The CDR3 DNA reads TGTGCCAGCAGCATTTACCCTAAAAGACAGGGAAGAGGAGAGACCCAGTACTTC. As protein: CASSIYPKRQGRGETQYF.

V is TRBV7-3 and J is TRBJ1-2, with TRBD1 as a possible D gene (6 bases). This CDR3 has 13 residues. Germline-derived CDR1 and CDR2 are SGHTA and FQGTGA. With 5 bases removed from V and 7 bases from J, the gap between germline ends came to 14 bases. The CDR3: CASSGRTVGGYTF. For the CDR3, the DNA is TGTGCCAGCAGCGGACGGACAGTTGGTGGCTACACCTTC. The variable domain in full, completed from reference TRBV7-3 and TRBJ1-2, reads GAGVSQTPSNKVTEKGKYVELRCDPISGHTALYWYRQSLGQGPEFLIYFQGTGAADDSGLPNDRFFAVRPEGSVSTLKIQRTERGDSAVYLCASSGRTVGGYTFGSGTRLTVV.

The rearrangement joins TRBV29-1 to TRBJ1-1; 8 nucleotides match TRBD1. This CDR3 has 14 residues. With V trimmed by 2 bases and J by 5 bases, 7 bases remained unmatched. Germline CDR1 and CDR2: SQVTM and ANQGSEA. The CDR3 sequence: CSVERDRGRTEAFF. CDR3 coding DNA: TGCAGCGTTGAAAGAGACAGGGGAAGAACTGAAGCTTTCTTT.

This sequence joins TRBV19 and TRBJ2-3; D is perhaps TRBD1 or TRBD2 (5 bases each). This CDR3 contains 12 residues. In germline, CDR1 is LNHDA, CDR2 SQIVND (reference sequence). Trimming cost V 7 bases and J 6 bases, with 11 bases left between them. The CDR3 loop is CASMSWGDTQYF. DNA of the CDR3: TGTGCCAGTATGTCCTGGGGGGATACGCAGTATTTT.

This clone was seen once. The chain joins TRBV27 to TRBJ1-6; D remains ambiguous. CDR3 size: 16 residues. V was pared by 3 bases and J by 0 bases, with 9 bases between. Germline assignment: CDR1 MNHEY and CDR2 SMNVEV (reference sequence). This chain's CDR3 is CASSFVASSYNSPLHF. The DNA for the CDR3 is TGTGCCAGCAGTTTTGTGGCGAGCTCCTATAATTCACCCCTCCACTTT.

This chain links TRBV7-9 with TRBJ1-1; D call uncertain. V gave up 7 bases and J gave up 11 bases, with 20 bases separating them. This CDR3 region has 13 residues. Germline loops: CDR1 SEHNR, CDR2 FQNEAQ (reference sequence). In nucleotides, the CDR3 is TGTGCCAGCAAGACCGAGTGGACCGGCAGGGCTTTCTTT. Residues: CASKTEWTGRAFF.

V gene TRBV2 combines with J gene TRBJ1-2, with D hard to call. Germline CDR1 and CDR2: SNHLY and FYNNEI. CDR3 length: 14 amino acids. Trimming stripped 1 base from V and 6 bases from J, with 12 bases between. CDR3: CASSEGTAMNGYTF. CDR3 in DNA: TGTGCCAGCAGTGAAGGTACAGCTATGAATGGCTACACCTTC.

V and J are TRBV14 and TRBJ1-2; D is ambiguous. The germline V and J ends were trimmed by 3 bases and 3 bases, with 5 bases remaining between them. This CDR3 comprises 12 residues. Germline V gives CDR1 SGHDN, CDR2 FVKESK. The DNA of the CDR3 is TGTGCCAGCAGCCAGACCTACTATGGCTACACCTTC. As protein: CASSQTYYGYTF.

The rearrangement joins TRBV2 to TRBJ1-4, with D unresolved. This CDR3 is 15 amino acids long. The germline V gene encodes CDR1 SNHLY and CDR2 FYNNEI. Trimming took off 4 bases at V and 8 bases at J, with 17 bases between the two ends. CDR3 protein: CASSVRGGLAEKLFF. The CDR3 DNA follows: TGTGCCAGCAGTGTGCGAGGAGGATTAGCGGAAAAACTGTTTTTT.

V gene TRBV11-2 combines with J gene TRBJ2-1; 8 bases are shared with TRBD2. The V gene end was trimmed by 6 bases and the J gene end by 4 bases; junction bases not matched to a gene: 11. The CDR3 is 16 residues long. In germline, CDR1 is SGHAT, CDR2 FQNNGV. In DNA, the CDR3 is TGTGCCAGCAGACACGGGAGGGGCGGGGGTTACAATGAGCAGTTCTTC. Its translation: CASRHGRGGGYNEQFF. The variable domain in full, with the rest retrieved from reference TRBV11-2 and TRBJ2-1, is EAGVAQSPRYKIIEKRQSVAFWCNPISGHATLYWYQQILGQGPKLLIQFQNNGVVDDSQLPKDRFSAERLKGVDSTLKIQPAKLEDSAVYLCASRHGRGGGYNEQFFGPGTRLTVL.

The chain uses TRBV5-5 and TRBJ2-1; D perhaps matches TRBD2 (5 bases). The CDR3 is 13 amino acids. Per the germline V gene, CDR1 is SGHKS and CDR2 is YYEKEE (reference sequence). The ends were cut back, 4 bases at V and 9 bases at J, with 14 bases in the middle. This chain's CDR3 is CASSRVLGTEQFF. CDR3 nucleotides: TGTGCCAGCAGCCGCGTACTAGGAACTGAGCAGTTCTTC.

This clone was seen a few times. Written as DNA, the CDR3 is TGTGCCAGCAGCCTAGGAGGGCCCGGCCGGCTGACTGAAGCTTTCTTT. Amino acids: CASSLGGPGRLTEAFF. This rearrangement joins TRBV7-6 to TRBJ1-1, with D hard to call. The CDR3 has 16 residues. Trimming took 5 bases from V and 5 from J, leaving 21 bases between them. Looked up from germline, CDR1 is SGHVS and CDR2 is FNYEAQ.

CDR3 region: CASSDPGQVGGYTF. CDR3 nucleotide sequence: TGTGCCAGCAGTGACCCTGGGCAAGTTGGGGGCTACACCTTC. This chain connects TRBV25-1 to TRBJ1-2; D call uncertain. The V and J ends lost 3 bases and 8 bases respectively, with 16 bases between them. The germline CDR1 and CDR2 sequences are MGHDK and SYGVNS. The CDR3 runs 14 residues.

This clone was recorded once. The chain uses TRBV5-1 and TRBJ2-4; D unresolved. Per the germline V gene, CDR1 is SGHRS and CDR2 is YFSETQ. This CDR3 comprises 18 residues. The ends were cut back, 4 bases at V and 2 bases at J, with 22 bases in the middle. The CDR3 nucleotides are TGCGCCAGCAGCGCGCGCCCTTTGGGATTTTCACCCAAAAACATTCAGTACTTC. This encodes CASSARPLGFSPKNIQYF.

The chain joins TRBV6-6 to TRBJ1-2; TRBD1 matches at 10 bases. In germline, CDR1 is MNHNY, CDR2 SVGAGI (reference sequence). The length of the CDR3 is 13 residues. The ends lost 2 bases at V and 10 bases at J; junction bases unmatched: 4. The CDR3: CASSYLGTGDYTF. DNA of the CDR3: TGTGCCAGCAGTTACCTCGGGACAGGGGACTACACCTTC.